These 22 T cell receptor beta chains came from one sample sequenced in a study of cytomegalovirus exposure and HLA in healthy donors. PCR used 60 Vbeta primers and 13 Jbeta primers. Repertoires were generated with immunoSEQ multiplex PCR, while TCRdb's copy carries only in-frame clones and drops some. The sample shows 65,000 to 85,000 clones, approximately 70% of them seen only once. The sequenced sample consisted of PBMCs. These receptor sequences come from a male donor in good health and CMV-seropositive.

V gene TRBV2 combines with J gene TRBJ1-4, with 7 bases that match TRBD1. The CDR3 is made up of 13 amino acids. V lost 7 bases to trimming and J lost 7 bases; unmatched junction nucleotides: 6. Germline V lookup: CDR1 SNHLY, CDR2 FYNNEI. The CDR3 DNA reads as TGTGCCAGCACCGGACAGGTTTCTGAAAAACTGTTTTTT. Translation gives CASTGQVSEKLFF.

This clone has a handful of counts. The rearrangement uses TRBV18 and TRBJ2-5, with 7 bases lining up with TRBD2. TRBJ2-7 explains the end of the DNA better; the J call may be wrong. CDR1 is KGHSH, CDR2 LQKENI, per germline. This CDR3 comprises 15 residues. CDR3 coding DNA: TGTGCCAGCTCACCGGGCGGGGAGGGAAACTACGAGCAGTACTTC. It translates to CASSPGGEGNYEQYF.

The chain is built from TRBV5-1 and TRBJ2-1; TRBD1 matches 10 bases. The CDR3 sequence is 14 residues long. CDR1 is SGHRS and CDR2 is YFSETQ in the germline V gene. Losses at the gene ends were 7 bases for V and 4 bases for J; bases not matched to a gene: 5. CDR3 loop: CASHTGQGYNEQFF. CDR3 DNA sequence: TGCGCCAGCCATACGGGACAGGGGTACAATGAGCAGTTCTTC.

The chain joins TRBV18 to TRBJ2-1; 9 bases are shared with TRBD2. The CDR3 is 19 residues long. The V gene's germline CDR1 is KGHSH and CDR2 LQKENI. V trimming: 1 base; J trimming: 0 bases; junction bases outside the gene matches: 10. The CDR3 DNA is TGTGCCAGCTCACCACGGGAACTAGCGGGCCTAAGCTCCTACAATGAGCAGTTCTTC. It yields the protein CASSPRELAGLSSYNEQFF. Combining the CDR3 with reference TRBV18 and TRBJ2-1 gives the whole variable domain NAGVMQNPRHLVRRRGQEARLRCSPMKGHSHVYWYRQLPEEGLKFMVYLQKENIIDESGMPKERFSAEFPKEGPSILRIQQVVRGDSAAYFCASSPRELAGLSSYNEQFFGPGTRLTVL.

The genes are TRBV23-1 and TRBJ2-4, with a weak D call TRBD1 (6 bases). TRBV23-1 is noted as an ORF with a role that remains uncertain. Trimming took off 4 bases at V and 1 base at J, with 11 bases between the two ends. The CDR3 totals 15 residues. This CDR3 reads CASSLDSPAKNIQYF. The CDR3 bases are TGCGCCAGCAGTCTGGACAGTCCGGCCAAAAACATTCAGTACTTC.

The J gene is TRBJ2-4, the V gene TRBV28; D is perhaps TRBD1 (6 bases). The CDR3 covers 12 residues. Germline V gene sequence: CDR1 MDHEN, CDR2 SYDVKM. The germline V and J ends were trimmed by 6 bases and 10 bases, with 13 bases remaining between them. DNA for the CDR3: TGTGCCAGCAGAACAGACAGGAGGATTCAGTACTTC. Protein product: CASRTDRRIQYF.

J is TRBJ2-3 and V is TRBV5-1; 9 positions agree with TRBD2. The CDR3 has 15 residues. The ends lost 6 bases at V and 5 bases at J; junction bases unmatched: 10. CDR1 and CDR2 from the germline V gene are SGHRS and YFSETQ. The DNA of the CDR3 is TGCGCCAGCACCGCAAGAGGCGGGGGGGTAGATACGCAGTATTTT. This gives the protein CASTARGGGVDTQYF. The complete variable domain, with remaining parts taken from reference TRBV5-1 and TRBJ2-3, reads KAGVTQTPRYLIKTRGQQVTLSCSPISGHRSVSWYQQTPGQGLQFLFEYFSETQRNKGNFPGRFSGRQFSNSRSEMNVSTLELGDSALYLCASTARGGGVDTQYFGPGTRLTVL.

V usage is TRBV11-2 and J usage is TRBJ2-6; D is possibly TRBD2 (6 bases). This CDR3 region has 17 residues. Germline-derived CDR1 and CDR2 are SGHAT and FQNNGV. Trimming took off 5 bases at V and 0 bases at J, with 14 bases between the two ends. CDR3 region: CASSTYGSSSGANVLTF. Written as DNA, the CDR3 is TGTGCCAGCAGCACGTACGGGAGCAGCTCTGGGGCCAACGTCCTGACTTTC.

This CDR3 reads CASSSGTDEFEAFF. CDR3 coding DNA: TGTGCCAGCAGCTCCGGGACAGATGAATTTGAAGCTTTCTTT. This chain links TRBV21-1 with TRBJ1-1; TRBD1 was called by the table and not checked on the DNA. TRBV21-1 is designated a pseudogene. The CDR3 has 14 residues.

V is TRBV5-1 and J is TRBJ1-1; D might be TRBD1 (5 bases). The CDR3 contains 16 residues. V was clipped by 4 bases and J by 1 base, with 17 bases between them. CDR1 is SGHRS, CDR2 YFSETQ, per germline. DNA for the CDR3: TGCGCCAGCAGCCGACTAGTCGGGGCCGGGAACACTGAAGCTTTCTTT. Its protein is CASSRLVGAGNTEAFF.

The count of this clone is one. The rearrangement uses TRBV6-4 and TRBJ2-7, with 7 bases fitting TRBD2. Germline CDR1 MRHNA, CDR2 SNTAGT. J was trimmed by 0 bases and V by 2 bases; bases with no gene match: 16. The CDR3 runs 19 residues. The CDR3, as DNA: TGTGCCAGCAGTGACAGTGGAGTTGTGTGCGGGAGAGGCTCCTACGAGCAGTACTTC. This encodes CASSDSGVVCGRGSYEQYF.

V is TRBV12-5 and J is TRBJ1-1; D remains ambiguous. This CDR3 is 12 amino acids long. The germline gives CDR1 LGHNT, CDR2 FRNRAP. V was pared by 1 base and J by 5 bases, with 5 bases between. Written as DNA, the CDR3 is TGTGCTAGTGGTTTGGCGCAGACTGAAGCTTTCTTT. This gives the protein CASGLAQTEAFF.

This clone was detected only once. The rearrangement joins TRBV7-9 to TRBJ1-2, with D hard to call. This CDR3 is 15 amino acids long. CDR1 and CDR2 (germline): SEHNR, FQNEAQ (reference sequence). Deletions cut 5 bases from V and 4 bases from J, with 17 bases between. The CDR3 spells CASSPGKTALYGYTF. The DNA for the CDR3 is TGTGCCAGCAGCCCGGGGAAGACCGCTCTCTATGGCTACACCTTC.

The chain is built from TRBV18 and TRBJ1-1; TRBD1 might be the D (6 bases). The CDR3 totals 14 residues. Germline V CDR1 and CDR2: KGHSH, LQKENI. With 6 bases removed from V and 0 bases from J, the gap between germline ends came to 11 bases. CDR3 region: CASSRQELNTEAFF. The CDR3 region has the DNA TGTGCCAGCTCGCGACAGGAGTTGAACACTGAAGCTTTCTTT.

The chain has TRBV10-2 and TRBJ1-5, with 10 bases that match TRBD1. Germline values: CDR1 WSHSY, CDR2 SAAADI. The CDR3 contains 16 residues. V gave up 4 bases and J gave up 2 bases; unmatched junction bases: 5. CDR3 amino acids: CASSGPGTGGNQPQHF. CDR3 DNA: TGCGCCAGCAGTGGCCCAGGGACAGGGGGCAATCAGCCCCAGCATTTT.

The chain carries TRBV2 and TRBJ1-6; 9 bases map to TRBD1. The CDR3 has 13 residues. CDR1 SNHLY and CDR2 FYNNEI come from the germline V gene. The J segment lost 10 bases and the V segment lost 6 bases, leaving 4 bases of the junction unmatched. This CDR3 is CASRQGAGSPLHF. The DNA of the CDR3 is TGTGCCAGCAGACAGGGGGCTGGATCACCCCTCCACTTT.

The chain has TRBV5-5 and TRBJ1-2; possible D gene TRBD1, 6 bases. With 0 bases removed from V and 8 bases from J, the gap between germline ends came to 11 bases. The germline CDR1 and CDR2 sequences are SGHKS and YYEKEE (reference sequence). This CDR3 spans 13 amino acids. In DNA, the CDR3 is TGTGCCAGCAGCTTGGCGGACAGCTGGGGCTACACCTTC. Residues: CASSLADSWGYTF.

This clone was counted a single time. V is TRBV11-3 and J is TRBJ2-7; 8 bases are shared with TRBD2. The CDR3 length is 14 residues. Per the germline V gene, CDR1 is SGHNT and CDR2 is YENEEA. The V gene end was trimmed by 1 base and the J gene end by 3 bases; junction bases not matched to a gene: 2. CDR3 nucleotide sequence: TGTGCCAGCAGCTTAGGCGGGGGGAGCTACGAGCAGTACTTC. Protein: CASSLGGGSYEQYF.

The genes are TRBV7-8 and TRBJ1-4; D gene ambiguous. The V gene's germline CDR1 is SGHVS and CDR2 FQNEAQ. The CDR3 is 13 residues long. Trimming stripped 1 base from V and 8 bases from J, with 8 bases between. The CDR3 protein is CASSLGEREKLFF. The CDR3 DNA reads as TGTGCCAGCAGCTTAGGAGAGAGAGAAAAACTGTTTTTT.

This clone was recorded a few times. The chain joins TRBV4-3 to TRBJ1-1; tentative D call: TRBD1 (5 bases). This CDR3 is built from 14 residues. V lost 4 bases to trimming and J lost 4 bases, with 13 bases between them. Germline CDR1 is LGHNA and CDR2 is YSLEER. CDR3 sequence: CASSRTQISTEAFF. CDR3 coding DNA: TGCGCCAGCAGCCGGACACAGATTTCCACTGAAGCTTTCTTT.

Only a few counts were recorded for this clone. The J gene is TRBJ1-6, the V gene TRBV13, with a weak D call TRBD1 (6 bases). CDR1 PRHDT and CDR2 FYEKMQ come from the germline V gene (reference sequence). The CDR3 totals 14 residues. Trimming left V 4 bases short and J 7 bases short, with 11 bases between. In DNA form, the CDR3 reads TGTGCCAGCAGCTCCAGCGGGGGCAATTCACCCCTCCACTTT. It is translated as CASSSSGGNSPLHF. Drawing the rest from reference TRBV13 and TRBJ1-6, the complete variable domain is AAGVIQSPRHLIKEKRETATLKCYPIPRHDTVYWYQQGPGQDPQFLISFYEKMQSDKGSIPDRFSAQQFSDYHSELNMSSLELGDSALYFCASSSSGGNSPLHFGNGTRLTVT.

This clone was seen a few times. The rearrangement links TRBV7-3 to TRBJ2-1, with TRBD2 matching 7 bases. Trimming removed 4 bases from V and 5 bases from J; junction bases left unmatched: 5. The CDR3 has 14 residues. Germline CDR1 SGHTA, CDR2 FQGTGA. The CDR3, as DNA: TGTGCCAGCAGCTCCCCGAGCGGGAACAATGAGCAGTTCTTC. Translation gives CASSSPSGNNEQFF.